One sample yielded the 9 T cell receptor beta chains listed below, sequenced in a study of blood T cell repertoires in COVID-19. Some clones are missing from TCRdb's copy, which holds only in-frame ones; the method was immunoSEQ multiplex PCR. The repertoire holds around 500,000 clones, with approximately 83% as singletons. Sequencing was carried out using peripheral blood. The receptors were gathered from a human donor in a cohort sampled during active COVID-19.

This chain connects TRBV24-1 to TRBJ2-1; possibly TRBD1 for D (6 bases). Trimming left V 4 bases short and J 0 bases short, with 12 bases between. This CDR3 comprises 16 residues. CDR1 and CDR2 from the germline V gene are KGHDR and SFDVKD. The CDR3 protein is CATSETQGSSYNEQFF. Here the CDR3 DNA reads TGTGCCACCAGTGAAACTCAGGGGAGCTCCTACAATGAGCAGTTCTTC.

The J gene is TRBJ2-2, the V gene TRBV12-3 or TRBV12-4; D not resolved. V was clipped by 2 bases and J by 6 bases, with 7 bases between them. CDR3 size: 13 residues. CDR3 in DNA: TGTGCCAGCAGTTTATCTCCCGCCGGGGAGCTGTTTTTT. Protein: CASSLSPAGELFF.

The gene calls are TRBV6-6 and TRBJ1-1, with 7 bases fitting TRBD1. Trimming took 0 bases from V and 0 from J; bases not matched to a gene: 4. This CDR3 region has 16 residues. Per the germline V gene, CDR1 is MNHNY and CDR2 is SVGAGI (reference sequence). The CDR3 loop is CASSYSGRGMNTEAFF. The CDR3 nucleotides are TGTGCCAGCAGTTACTCAGGCAGGGGGATGAACACTGAAGCTTTCTTT.

V gene TRBV19 combines with J gene TRBJ1-5; TRBD1 matches at 8 bases. Per the germline V gene, CDR1 is LNHDA and CDR2 is SQIVND (reference sequence). The length of the CDR3 is 15 residues. Trimming removed 2 bases from V and 2 bases from J; junction bases left unmatched: 2. The CDR3 protein is CASSIQGARNQPQHF. The DNA for the CDR3 is TGTGCCAGTAGTATACAGGGGGCCCGCAATCAGCCCCAGCATTTT. The full variable domain, its missing parts supplied by reference TRBV19 and TRBJ1-5, is DGGITQSPKYLFRKEGQNVTLSCEQNLNHDAMYWYRQDPGQGLRLIYYSQIVNDFQKGDIAEGYSVSREKKESFPLTVTSAQKNPTAFYLCASSIQGARNQPQHFGDGTRLSIL.

V gene TRBV6-5 combines with J gene TRBJ1-2, with D possibly matching TRBD1 (5 bases). Trimming pared 5 bases from V and 6 bases from J, leaving 7 bases between. The CDR3 loop spans 11 amino acids. Germline CDR1 is MNHEY and CDR2 is SVGAGI. CDR3 loop: CASSPGNGYTF. Written as DNA, the CDR3 is TGTGCCAGCAGTCCAGGGAATGGCTACACCTTC.

The chain has TRBV6-2 or TRBV6-3 and TRBJ2-5; 8 bases are shared with TRBD2. Trimming removed 3 bases from V and 2 bases from J; junction bases left unmatched: 5. CDR1 is MNHEY and CDR2 is SVGEGT in the germline V gene. CDR3 size: 15 residues. DNA for the CDR3: TGTGCCAGCAGTTATCACACTAGCGGACAAGAGACCCAGTACTTC. It codes for CASSYHTSGQETQYF.

This clone was detected many times. This chain uses TRBV27 with TRBJ2-6; maybe TRBD1 (5 bases). The CDR3 runs to 19 residues. Between the trimmed V and J ends, which lost 4 bases and 2 bases, there was a span of 21 bases. Germline V gene data show CDR1 as MNHEY and CDR2 as SMNVEV (reference sequence). DNA for the CDR3: TGTGCCAGCAGTTCAACCGTGGGGATCAGGGAACCTGGGGCCAACGTCCTGACTTTC. This codes for CASSSTVGIREPGANVLTF.

This chain joins TRBV9 and TRBJ1-2; 7 bases are a match to TRBD1. After removal of 4 bases from V and 3 bases from J, the junction contained 3 bases not matched to a gene. There are 13 residues in the CDR3. Germline CDR1 is SGDLS and CDR2 is YYNGEE. CDR3 DNA sequence: TGTGCCAGCAGCCTTGGACAGGACTATGGCTACACCTTC. This gives the protein CASSLGQDYGYTF.

This chain connects TRBV6-1 to TRBJ2-7; 7 bases line up with TRBD1. The CDR3 covers 18 residues. V trimming: 0 bases; J trimming: 1 base; junction bases outside the gene matches: 12. Per the germline V gene, CDR1 is MNHNS and CDR2 is SASEGT. In DNA, the CDR3 is TGTGCCAGCAGTGAAGCCCTTGGGGCCACAGGGGTTTCCTACGAGCAGTACTTC. Translating it yields CASSEALGATGVSYEQYF.